One T cell receptor (beta chain) is described in this entry. Authors' methods: It was from reference gene primer amplification that nucleated cell counts were estimated. Here immunoSEQ multiplex PCR was the method, and the copy in TCRdb shows in-frame clones only, minus some. V and J calls and clone size come straight from that table; D and trimming were deduced from the DNA. This table holds about 76,000 clones, about 86% found once. The data are from a study of blood T cell repertoires in COVID-19. Study-wide background: Acute and convalescent COVID-19 specimens originated in the United States, Italy and Spain. PBMCs, B-cell-depleted T cells, or T cells provided the cDNA or gDNA that made up the material.

CDR1 LNHDA and CDR2 SQIVND come from the germline V gene (reference sequence). V trimming: 5 bases; J trimming: 6 bases; junction bases outside the gene matches: 12. This CDR3 region has 17 residues. Sequencing input: peripheral blood. This sequence originates from a human donor in a cohort sampled during active COVID-19. This chain links TRBV19 with TRBJ2-7, with 14 bases fitting TRBD2. This CDR3 is CASSAGLAGGPAAEQYF. As DNA, the CDR3 is TGTGCCAGTAGTGCAGGACTAGCGGGAGGCCCGGCAGCCGAGCAGTACTTC.